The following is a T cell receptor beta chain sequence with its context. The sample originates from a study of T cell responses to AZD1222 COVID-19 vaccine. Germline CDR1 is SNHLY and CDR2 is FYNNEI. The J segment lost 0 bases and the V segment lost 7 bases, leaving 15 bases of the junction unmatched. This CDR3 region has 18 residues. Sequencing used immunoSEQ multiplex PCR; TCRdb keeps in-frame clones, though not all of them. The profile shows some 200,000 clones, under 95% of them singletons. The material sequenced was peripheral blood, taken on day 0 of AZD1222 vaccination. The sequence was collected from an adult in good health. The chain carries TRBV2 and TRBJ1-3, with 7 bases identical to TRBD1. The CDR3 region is CASKSLLMGQSSGNTIYF. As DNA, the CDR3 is TGTGCCAGCAAATCACTCCTGATGGGACAGAGCTCTGGAAACACCATATATTTT.